Each of the 31 T cell receptor beta chains below was sequenced from the same sample in a study of graft-versus-host responses after intestinal transplantation. Sequencing was performed with immunoSEQ multiplex PCR; in TCRdb, only in-frame clones are kept and a portion is missing. The repertoire includes several thousand clones, 20% to 30% of them detected once, and 3% to 4% sits in the top ten. Sequencing used alloreactive CD4+ T cells from a mixed lymphocyte reaction culture, obtained before transplantation. Subset given: CFSE-low proliferating T cells sorted from roughly six-day pre-transplant mixed lymphocyte reaction (GvH or HvG direction). These receptors came from a human patient who was an organ donor for intestinal transplantation.

This clone has only a few counts. The genes are TRBV20-1 and TRBJ1-2; D is uncertain. This CDR3 region has 11 residues. V dropped 6 bases and J dropped 4 bases, with 9 bases sitting between them. CDR1 is DFQATT, CDR2 SNEGSKA, per germline (reference sequence). In DNA form, the CDR3 reads TGCAGTGCCACCACTCCCTATGGCTACACCTTC. This encodes CSATTPYGYTF.

This clone is labeled as medium-sized. The rearrangement joins TRBV30 to TRBJ1-5; tentatively, D is TRBD1 (5 bases). The germline CDR1 and CDR2 sequences are GTSNPN and SVGIG (reference sequence). Between the trimmed V and J ends, which lost 0 bases and 4 bases, there was a span of 7 bases. CDR3 length: 13 amino acids. CDR3 in amino acids: CAWSVRGNQPQHF. CDR3 nucleotide sequence: TGTGCCTGGAGTGTACGGGGGAATCAGCCCCAGCATTTT.

This clone was seen a few times. J is TRBJ2-7 and V is TRBV4-1; perhaps TRBD1 as D (6 bases). This CDR3 is 15 amino acids long. From germline, CDR1 is MGHRA and CDR2 YSYEKL. V was shortened by 7 bases and J by 6 bases, with 22 bases between the two germline ends. DNA of the CDR3: TGCGCCAGCACCAAGAGACAGGATAAAGAGGGCGAGCAGTACTTC. The encoded protein is CASTKRQDKEGEQYF.

This clone is large (0.1 to 1%) by share. V is TRBV30 and J is TRBJ2-7; 9 nucleotides agree with TRBD2. This CDR3 spans 15 amino acids. Trimming cost V 1 base and J 4 bases; bases outside gene matches: 8. CDR1 is GTSNPN and CDR2 is SVGIG in the germline V gene (reference sequence). Here the CDR3 DNA reads TGTGCCTGGAGTGGCGGGGGGGTGACGAGGTACGAGCAGTACTTC. Protein sequence: CAWSGGGVTRYEQYF.

The V call is TRBV28, the J call TRBJ1-3; D gene uncertain. Deletions cut 3 bases from V and 0 bases from J, with 18 bases between. The germline V gene has CDR1 MDHEN and CDR2 SYDVKM. The length of the CDR3 is 18 residues. In nucleotides, the CDR3 is TGTGCCAGCAGTTTCGAGGGATATCACCCCACCTCTGGAAACACCATATATTTT. Amino acid sequence: CASSFEGYHPTSGNTIYF.

This clone was seen only once. V gene TRBV5-1 combines with J gene TRBJ2-3; TRBD1 aligns across 8 bases. Germline V CDR1 and CDR2: SGHRS, YFSETQ. The V and J ends lost 3 bases and 1 base, in that order; junction bases with no gene match: 4. CDR3 length: 15 amino acids. The CDR3 protein is CASSWQGARTDTQYF. The CDR3 region has the DNA TGCGCCAGCAGCTGGCAGGGGGCTCGCACAGATACGCAGTATTTT.

This clone came up a few times. The chain has TRBV23-1 and TRBJ2-7; TRBD2 is a possible D gene (7 bases). TRBV23-1 is reported as an ORF; its role is uncertain. This CDR3 has 15 amino acids. V was shortened by 6 bases and J by 0 bases, with 15 bases between the two germline ends. The CDR3 DNA reads as TGCGCCAGCAGGGGGGGGCGGTTGAGCTCCTACGAGCAGTACTTC. Translating gives CASRGGRLSSYEQYF.

This clone was seen a single time. The genes are TRBV7-6 and TRBJ1-4; 7 bases map to TRBD1. The CDR3 is made up of 15 amino acids. Unmatched junction bases numbered 9, after V lost 5 bases and J lost 6 bases. Germline V gives CDR1 SGHVS, CDR2 FNYEAQ. The CDR3 region is CASSEEGGAYEKLFF. The CDR3 DNA reads TGTGCCAGCAGCGAGGAAGGGGGCGCGTATGAAAAACTGTTTTTT.

This clone was seen more than once but under ten times. The chain couples TRBV6-5 to TRBJ1-6; 8 nucleotides align to TRBD1. Germline V gene data show CDR1 as MNHEY and CDR2 as SVGAGI. This CDR3 comprises 14 residues. After removal of 2 bases from V and 7 bases from J, the junction contained 1 base not matched to a gene. Here the CDR3 DNA reads TGTGCCAGCAGTTACAGGGACAGGAATTCACCCCTCCACTTT. This translates into CASSYRDRNSPLHF.

The chain uses TRBV5-1 and TRBJ2-5; 9 nucleotides align to TRBD1. This CDR3 is 17 amino acids long. Trimming took 4 bases from V and 5 from J; bases not matched to a gene: 15. Germline V gene data show CDR1 as SGHRS and CDR2 as YFSETQ. CDR3: CASSAFPGTGRKETQYF. CDR3 nucleotide sequence: TGCGCCAGCAGCGCATTTCCCGGGACAGGGAGGAAGGAGACCCAGTACTTC.

The chain is built from TRBV2 and TRBJ2-3, with 13 bases that match TRBD2. Per the germline V gene, CDR1 is SNHLY and CDR2 is FYNNEI. This CDR3 is built from 15 residues. V lost 9 bases, J lost 0 bases, and 3 bases stayed unmatched. The CDR3 DNA reads TGTGCCAGTGGGACTAGCGGGACTAGCACAGATACGCAGTATTTT. This sequence encodes CASGTSGTSTDTQYF.

This clone was seen more than once but under ten times. The chain recombines TRBV7-9 with TRBJ2-1; tentatively, D is TRBD2 (6 bases). Trimming took 2 bases from V and 15 from J, leaving 20 bases between them. This CDR3 spans 14 amino acids. Germline values: CDR1 SEHNR, CDR2 FQNEAQ (reference sequence). CDR3 in DNA: TGTGCCAGCAGCTTATCTGTGACTAGTGATCAACGGTTCTTC. Translation gives CASSLSVTSDQRFF.

The rearrangement joins TRBV4-1 to TRBJ1-2; D may be TRBD1 (6 bases). Germline CDR1 is MGHRA and CDR2 is YSYEKL. CDR3 length equals 14 residues. The V end was cut by 2 bases, the J end by 5 bases, with 12 bases between. CDR3 in amino acids: CASSQLQRGYGYTF. CDR3 sequence (DNA): TGCGCCAGCAGCCAACTGCAAAGGGGGTATGGCTACACCTTC.

The chain is built from TRBV7-8 and TRBJ2-3, with D possibly matching TRBD1 (6 bases). CDR3 size: 14 residues. Germline V lookup: CDR1 SGHVS, CDR2 FQNEAQ. Trimming removed 5 bases from V and 2 bases from J, with 11 bases in between. The CDR3 nucleotides read TGTGCCAGCAGCATGGACAGACCCACAGATACGCAGTATTTT. Amino acid sequence: CASSMDRPTDTQYF.

The chain couples TRBV11-2 to TRBJ2-5, with 10 nucleotides matching TRBD1. The V gene's germline CDR1 is SGHAT and CDR2 FQNNGV. The CDR3 is 12 residues long. V gave up 6 bases and J gave up 5 bases; unmatched junction bases: 0. CDR3 nucleotides: TGTGCCAGCAGGACAGGGGGCGAGACCCAGTACTTC. Translation gives CASRTGGETQYF.

In its sample, this clone was seen a few times. This rearrangement joins TRBV20-1 to TRBJ2-5, with D tentatively TRBD1 (6 bases). Germline V gene sequence: CDR1 DFQATT, CDR2 SNEGSKA (reference sequence). CDR3 length: 11 residues. V was shortened by 6 bases and J by 4 bases, with 9 bases between the two germline ends. As DNA, the CDR3 is TGCAGTGCCAGGGGATCAGAGACCCAGTACTTC. The encoded protein is CSARGSETQYF.

The chain is built from TRBV27 and TRBJ2-6; D is uncertain. CDR3 length equals 14 residues. Germline CDR1 reads MNHEY; CDR2 reads SMNVEV (reference sequence). The germline V and J ends were trimmed by 5 bases and 0 bases, with 5 bases remaining between them. The CDR3 bases are TGTGCCAGCAGTCCCCTCTCTGGGGCCAACGTCCTGACTTTC. Protein: CASSPLSGANVLTF. Variable domain in full (rest from reference TRBV27 and TRBJ2-6): EAQVTQNPRYLITVTGKKLTVTCSQNMNHEYMSWYRQDPGLGLRQIYYSMNVEVTDKGDVPEGYKVSRKEKRNFPLILESPSPNQTSLYFCASSPLSGANVLTFGAGSRLTVL.

This chain connects TRBV27 to TRBJ1-2; TRBD1 matches at 9 bases. This CDR3 comprises 17 residues. The trim removed 0 bases at V and 2 bases at J, leaving 7 bases unmatched. In germline, CDR1 is MNHEY, CDR2 SMNVEV (reference sequence). CDR3 protein: CASSLSRDREANYGYTF. CDR3 DNA: TGTGCCAGCAGTTTATCGAGGGACAGGGAAGCAAACTATGGCTACACCTTC.

This clone qualifies as medium-sized. The chain carries TRBV20-1 and TRBJ2-5; D remains unclear. The ends were cut back, 7 bases at V and 4 bases at J, with 10 bases in the middle. CDR1 is DFQATT, CDR2 SNEGSKA, per germline (reference sequence). The CDR3 sequence is 11 residues long. CDR3 coding DNA: TGCAGTGGAGTTTTGAGAGAGACCCAGTACTTC. It yields the protein CSGVLRETQYF.

A single count supports this clone. This chain joins TRBV7-9 and TRBJ1-2; 7 bases fit TRBD1. The CDR3 is 16 residues long. Trimming took 1 base from V and 4 from J; bases not matched to a gene: 9. CDR1 and CDR2 (germline): SEHNR, FQNEAQ (reference sequence). CDR3 nucleotides: TGTGCCAGCAGCTTAGTTTCCCTAACAGGGGTCTATGGCTACACCTTC. This gives the protein CASSLVSLTGVYGYTF.

This clone is termed medium-sized. The rearrangement uses TRBV10-3 and TRBJ2-3, with 10 bases that match TRBD1. V dropped 2 bases and J dropped 5; count of bases not matched to a gene: 4. The CDR3 loop spans 15 amino acids. Germline loops: CDR1 ENHRY, CDR2 SYGVKD. The DNA for the CDR3 is TGTGCCATCAGTGAGGACAGGGGGCGAGTAGATACGCAGTATTTT. Translated, it gives CAISEDRGRVDTQYF.

This clone is deemed large. The V call is TRBV29-1, the J call TRBJ1-5, with 7 positions matching TRBD1. The CDR3 spans 12 residues. J lost 4 bases, V lost 7 bases, and 4 bases had no gene match. Germline CDR1 reads SQVTM; CDR2 reads ANQGSEA. CDR3 sequence: CSALTGNQPQHF. The CDR3, as DNA: TGCAGCGCCCTGACAGGGAATCAGCCCCAGCATTTT.

A few counts support this clone. CDR3 sequence: CASNRGQSTPLHF. The CDR3 DNA follows: TGTGCCAGCAATAGAGGACAGTCTACACCCCTCCACTTT. This sequence joins TRBV6-1 and TRBJ1-6; a weak D match, TRBD1 (6 bases). This CDR3 has 13 residues. V gave up 7 bases and J gave up 11 bases, with 15 bases separating them. Germline V lookup: CDR1 MNHNS, CDR2 SASEGT.

This clone was seen more than once but under ten times. This sequence joins TRBV2 and TRBJ2-7; D call uncertain. The CDR3 extends over 12 amino acids. Germline V gives CDR1 SNHLY, CDR2 FYNNEI. V lost 8 bases to trimming and J lost 2 bases, with 10 bases between them. The CDR3 loop reads CASGPGTYEQYF. The CDR3 DNA sequence: TGTGCCAGCGGGCCTGGCACCTACGAGCAGTACTTC.

This clone rates as medium-sized. One end of the junction varies from germline; a read error may be responsible. The V gene is TRBV28, the J gene TRBJ2-5; 8 nucleotides line up with TRBD2. The germline V gene has CDR1 MDHEN and CDR2 SYDVKM. CDR3 length: 12 amino acids. CDR3 sequence (DNA): TGTGCCAGCAGTTTAAGAACTAGCGGAAATAACTTC. It specifies CASSLRTSGNNF.

The chain joins TRBV28 to TRBJ2-7; 8 bases match TRBD2. CDR1 and CDR2 from the germline V gene are MDHEN and SYDVKM. This CDR3 contains 15 residues. V was clipped by 3 bases and J by 0 bases; unmatched bases: 4. For the CDR3, the DNA is TGTGCCAGCAGTTTCACTAGCGGTAGCTCCTACGAGCAGTACTTC. It yields the protein CASSFTSGSSYEQYF.

The rearrangement links TRBV19 to TRBJ2-1; TRBD2 matches 7 bases. Germline V CDR1 and CDR2: LNHDA, SQIVND (reference sequence). V gave up 0 bases and J gave up 6 bases; unmatched junction bases: 5. The CDR3 sequence is 15 residues long. The CDR3 DNA reads TGTGCCAGTAGTATAGAGGGGCTAGCGGCCAATGAGCAGTTCTTC. Protein product: CASSIEGLAANEQFF. Full variable domain (rest looked up from reference TRBV19 and TRBJ2-1): DGGITQSPKYLFRKEGQNVTLSCEQNLNHDAMYWYRQDPGQGLRLIYYSQIVNDFQKGDIAEGYSVSREKKESFPLTVTSAQKNPTAFYLCASSIEGLAANEQFFGPGTRLTVL.

This clone is labeled medium-sized. The chain has TRBV10-2 and TRBJ2-5; no firm D call. The CDR3 contains 12 residues. Germline assignment: CDR1 WSHSY and CDR2 SAAADI. Trimming removed 3 bases from V and 4 bases from J, with 6 bases in between. The CDR3 DNA reads as TGCGCCAGCAGTGAACTATTAGAGACCCAGTACTTC. Residues: CASSELLETQYF.

This clone was seen a handful of times. V is TRBV15 and J is TRBJ2-7, with a weak D call TRBD2 (6 bases). Trimming left V 1 base short and J 2 bases short, with 12 bases between. Germline V gene lookup returns CDR1 LNHNV and CDR2 YYDKDF (reference sequence). This CDR3 has 15 residues. Here the CDR3 DNA reads TGTGCCACCAGCAGAGGTGGGACTGGGGCCTACGAGCAGTACTTC. This codes for CATSRGGTGAYEQYF.

The genes are TRBV6-1 and TRBJ1-2; 7 nucleotides agree with TRBD1. This CDR3 is built from 14 residues. Germline CDR1 MNHNS, CDR2 SASEGT. V shed 5 bases, J shed 4 bases, and the junction held 7 bases outside the gene matches. In DNA, the CDR3 is TGTGCCAGCAGTAGAGGGACAGAAACCTATGGCTACACCTTC. Its protein product is CASSRGTETYGYTF.

The chain uses TRBV27 and TRBJ2-3; 8 positions agree with TRBD2. The J segment lost 3 bases and the V segment lost 4 bases, leaving 12 bases of the junction unmatched. The germline V gene has CDR1 MNHEY and CDR2 SMNVEV (reference sequence). This CDR3 has 17 residues. The chain's CDR3 is CASSSSLLAGTTDTQYF. CDR3 DNA: TGTGCCAGCAGTTCCTCGCTTTTAGCGGGAACGACAGATACGCAGTATTTT.